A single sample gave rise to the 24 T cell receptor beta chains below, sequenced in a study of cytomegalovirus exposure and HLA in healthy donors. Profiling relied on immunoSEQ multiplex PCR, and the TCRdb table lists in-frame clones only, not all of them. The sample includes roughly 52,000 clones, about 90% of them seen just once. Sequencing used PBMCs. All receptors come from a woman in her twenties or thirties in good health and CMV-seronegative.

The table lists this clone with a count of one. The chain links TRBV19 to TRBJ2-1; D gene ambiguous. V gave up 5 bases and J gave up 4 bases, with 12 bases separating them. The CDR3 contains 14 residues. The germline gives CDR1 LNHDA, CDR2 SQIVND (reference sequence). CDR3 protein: CASSWSLGYNEQFF. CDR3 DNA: TGTGCCAGTAGTTGGTCCCTCGGTTACAATGAGCAGTTCTTC.

The CDR3 here is CASSLSGAAKYEQYF. DNA of the CDR3: TGTGCCAGCAGTTTATCAGGGGCAGCGAAGTACGAGCAGTACTTC. This chain connects TRBV28 to TRBJ2-7, with D maybe TRBD1 (6 bases). CDR3 length: 15 residues. Trimming took off 1 base at V and 4 bases at J, with 14 bases between the two ends. Germline V lookup: CDR1 MDHEN, CDR2 SYDVKM.

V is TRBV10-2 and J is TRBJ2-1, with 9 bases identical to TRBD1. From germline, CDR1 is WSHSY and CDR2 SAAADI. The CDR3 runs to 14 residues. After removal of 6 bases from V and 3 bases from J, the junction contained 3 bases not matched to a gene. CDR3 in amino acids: CASRVGQGYNEQFF. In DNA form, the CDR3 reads TGCGCCAGCAGAGTGGGACAGGGCTACAATGAGCAGTTCTTC.

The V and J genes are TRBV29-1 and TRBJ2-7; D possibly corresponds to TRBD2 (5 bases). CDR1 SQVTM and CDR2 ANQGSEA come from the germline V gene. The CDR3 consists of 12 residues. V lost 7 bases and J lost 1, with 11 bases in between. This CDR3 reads CSAGSESYEQYF. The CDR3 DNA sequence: TGCAGCGCGGGGTCTGAATCCTACGAGCAGTACTTC.

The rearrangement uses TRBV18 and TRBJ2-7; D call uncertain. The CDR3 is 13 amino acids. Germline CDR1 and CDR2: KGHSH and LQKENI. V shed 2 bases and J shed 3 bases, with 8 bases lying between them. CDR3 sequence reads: CASSPGVSYEQYF. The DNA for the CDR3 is TGTGCCAGCTCACCAGGAGTCAGCTACGAGCAGTACTTC. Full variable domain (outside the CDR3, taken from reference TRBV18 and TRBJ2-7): NAGVMQNPRHLVRRRGQEARLRCSPMKGHSHVYWYRQLPEEGLKFMVYLQKENIIDESGMPKERFSAEFPKEGPSILRIQQVVRGDSAAYFCASSPGVSYEQYFGPGTRLTVT.

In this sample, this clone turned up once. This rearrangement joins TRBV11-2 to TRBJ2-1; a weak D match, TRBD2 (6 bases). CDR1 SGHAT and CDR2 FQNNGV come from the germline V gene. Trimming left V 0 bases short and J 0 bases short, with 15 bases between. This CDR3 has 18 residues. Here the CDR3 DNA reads TGTGCCAGCAGCTTAGAACAGTCCGGGACTTTCTCCTACAATGAGCAGTTCTTC. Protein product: CASSLEQSGTFSYNEQFF. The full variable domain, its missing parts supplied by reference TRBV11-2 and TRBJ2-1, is EAGVAQSPRYKIIEKRQSVAFWCNPISGHATLYWYQQILGQGPKLLIQFQNNGVVDDSQLPKDRFSAERLKGVDSTLKIQPAKLEDSAVYLCASSLEQSGTFSYNEQFFGPGTRLTVL.

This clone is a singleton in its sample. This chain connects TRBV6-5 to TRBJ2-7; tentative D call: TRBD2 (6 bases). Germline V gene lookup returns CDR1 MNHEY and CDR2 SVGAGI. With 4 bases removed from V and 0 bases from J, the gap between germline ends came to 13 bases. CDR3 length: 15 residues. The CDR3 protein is CASSSLRRGSYEQYF. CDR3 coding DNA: TGTGCCAGCAGTTCCCTTCGGCGGGGCTCCTACGAGCAGTACTTC.

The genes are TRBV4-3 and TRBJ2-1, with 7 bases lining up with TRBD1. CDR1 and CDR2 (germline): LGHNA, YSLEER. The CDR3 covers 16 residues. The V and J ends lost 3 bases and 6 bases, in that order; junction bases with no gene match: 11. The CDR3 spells CASSHQTGLAVNEQFF. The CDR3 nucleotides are TGCGCCAGCAGCCACCAGACAGGGCTAGCAGTCAATGAGCAGTTCTTC.

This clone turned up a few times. CDR3 in amino acids: CSVEYGYGYTF. The CDR3 region has the DNA TGCAGCGTTGAATACGGCTATGGCTACACCTTC. The chain couples TRBV29-1 to TRBJ1-2; no reliable D call. Germline-derived CDR1 and CDR2 are SQVTM and ANQGSEA. The length of the CDR3 is 11 residues. The V end lost 2 bases, the J end lost 4 bases, and 5 bases lay between the germline ends.

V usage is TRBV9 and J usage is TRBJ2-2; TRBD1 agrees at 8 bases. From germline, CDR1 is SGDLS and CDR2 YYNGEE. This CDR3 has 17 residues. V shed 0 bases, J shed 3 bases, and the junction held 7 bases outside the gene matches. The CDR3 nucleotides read TGTGCCAGCAGCGTAGCTACAAACAGGGGGGACACCGGGGAGCTGTTTTTT. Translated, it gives CASSVATNRGDTGELFF.

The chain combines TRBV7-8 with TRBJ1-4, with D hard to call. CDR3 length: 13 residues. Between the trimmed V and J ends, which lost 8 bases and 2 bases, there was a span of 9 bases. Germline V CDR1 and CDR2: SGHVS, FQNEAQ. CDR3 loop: CASAGRTNEKLFF. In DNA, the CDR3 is TGTGCCAGCGCGGGGAGGACTAATGAAAAACTGTTTTTT.

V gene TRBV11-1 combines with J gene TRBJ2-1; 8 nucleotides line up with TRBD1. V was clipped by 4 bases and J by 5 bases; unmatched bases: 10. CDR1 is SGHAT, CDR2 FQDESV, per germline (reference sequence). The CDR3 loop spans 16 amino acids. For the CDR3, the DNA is TGTGCCAGCAGCTCCCGGACAGGGCTGATACACAATGAGCAGTTCTTC. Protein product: CASSSRTGLIHNEQFF.

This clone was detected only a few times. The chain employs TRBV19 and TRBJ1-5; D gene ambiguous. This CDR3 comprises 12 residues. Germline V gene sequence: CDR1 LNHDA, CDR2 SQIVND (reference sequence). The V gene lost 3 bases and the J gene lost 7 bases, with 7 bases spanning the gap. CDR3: CASSIEVQPQHF. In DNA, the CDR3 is TGTGCCAGTAGTATTGAGGTCCAGCCCCAGCATTTT.

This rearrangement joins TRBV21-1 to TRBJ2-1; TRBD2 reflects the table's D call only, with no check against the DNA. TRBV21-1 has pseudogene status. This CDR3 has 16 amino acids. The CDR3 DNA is TGTGCCAGCAGCAGGCGAGGGGCGGGAGTGGGGGGTGAGCAGTTCTTC. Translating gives CASSRRGAGVGGEQFF.

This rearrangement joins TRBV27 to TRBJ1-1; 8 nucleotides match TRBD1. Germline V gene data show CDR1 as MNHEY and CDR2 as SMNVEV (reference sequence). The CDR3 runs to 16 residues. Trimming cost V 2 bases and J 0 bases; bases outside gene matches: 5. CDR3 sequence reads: CASSLQGARVNTEAFF. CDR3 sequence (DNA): TGTGCCAGCAGTTTACAGGGGGCCCGGGTGAACACTGAAGCTTTCTTT.

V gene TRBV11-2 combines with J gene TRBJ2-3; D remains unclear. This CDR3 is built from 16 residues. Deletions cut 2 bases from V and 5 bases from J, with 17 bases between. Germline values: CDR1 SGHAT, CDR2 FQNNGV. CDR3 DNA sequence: TGTGCCAGCAGCTTACGCCGCAATGGCCGTCGAGATACGCAGTATTTT. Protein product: CASSLRRNGRRDTQYF. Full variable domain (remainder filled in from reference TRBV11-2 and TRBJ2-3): EAGVAQSPRYKIIEKRQSVAFWCNPISGHATLYWYQQILGQGPKLLIQFQNNGVVDDSQLPKDRFSAERLKGVDSTLKIQPAKLEDSAVYLCASSLRRNGRRDTQYFGPGTRLTVL.

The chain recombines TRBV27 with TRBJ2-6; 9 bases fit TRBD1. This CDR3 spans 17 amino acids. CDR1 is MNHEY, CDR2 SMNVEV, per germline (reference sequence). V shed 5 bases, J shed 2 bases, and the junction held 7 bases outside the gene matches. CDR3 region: CASSTGGVVTGANVLTF. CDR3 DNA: TGTGCCAGCAGTACAGGGGGCGTAGTAACTGGGGCCAACGTCCTGACTTTC.

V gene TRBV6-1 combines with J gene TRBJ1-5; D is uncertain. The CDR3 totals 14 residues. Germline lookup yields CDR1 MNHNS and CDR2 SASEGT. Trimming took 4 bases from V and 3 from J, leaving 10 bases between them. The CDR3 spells CASSGPGFNQPQHF. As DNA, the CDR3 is TGTGCCAGCAGTGGACCAGGTTTCAATCAGCCCCAGCATTTT.

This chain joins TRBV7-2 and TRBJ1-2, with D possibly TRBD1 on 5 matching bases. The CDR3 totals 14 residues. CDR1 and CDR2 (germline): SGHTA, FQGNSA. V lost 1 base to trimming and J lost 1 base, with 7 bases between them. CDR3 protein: CASSLEGFNYGYTF. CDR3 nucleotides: TGTGCCAGCAGCTTAGAGGGGTTTAACTATGGCTACACCTTC.

CDR3 protein: CASTLGGPNEKLFF. The DNA for the CDR3 is TGTGCCAGCACCTTGGGGGGTCCTAATGAAAAACTGTTTTTT. The chain carries TRBV28 and TRBJ1-4; tentatively, D is TRBD1 (5 bases). The CDR3 spans 14 residues. V was clipped by 7 bases and J by 3 bases, with 12 bases between them. CDR1 is MDHEN and CDR2 is SYDVKM in the germline V gene.

The CDR3 sequence: CASSEVMRNEQFF. The CDR3 DNA follows: TGTGCCAGCAGCGAGGTAATGAGGAATGAGCAGTTCTTC. The V and J genes are TRBV9 and TRBJ2-1; D is ambiguous. CDR1 SGDLS and CDR2 YYNGEE come from the germline V gene. Trimming pared 3 bases from V and 7 bases from J, leaving 11 bases between. This CDR3 is built from 13 residues.

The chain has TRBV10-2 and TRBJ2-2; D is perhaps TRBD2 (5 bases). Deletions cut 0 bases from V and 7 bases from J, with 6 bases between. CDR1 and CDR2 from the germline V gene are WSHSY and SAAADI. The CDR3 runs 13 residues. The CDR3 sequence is CASSESEVGELFF. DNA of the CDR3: TGCGCCAGCAGTGAGTCGGAGGTCGGGGAGCTGTTTTTT.

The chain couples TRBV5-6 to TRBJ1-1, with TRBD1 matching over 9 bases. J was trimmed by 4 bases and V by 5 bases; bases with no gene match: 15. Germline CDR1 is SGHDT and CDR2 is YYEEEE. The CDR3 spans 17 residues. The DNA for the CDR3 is TGTGCCAGCAGGTTACAGGGGGCTCGTTTGGGGAGCACTGAAGCTTTCTTT. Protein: CASRLQGARLGSTEAFF. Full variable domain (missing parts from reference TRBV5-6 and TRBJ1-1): DAGVTQSPTHLIKTRGQQVTLRCSPKSGHDTVSWYQQALGQGPQFIFQYYEEEERQRGNFPDRFSGHQFPNYSSELNVNALLLGDSALYLCASRLQGARLGSTEAFFGQGTRLTVV.

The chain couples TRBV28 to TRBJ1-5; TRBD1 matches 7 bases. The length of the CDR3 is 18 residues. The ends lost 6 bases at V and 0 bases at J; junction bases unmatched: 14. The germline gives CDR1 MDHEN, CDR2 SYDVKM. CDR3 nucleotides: TGTGCCAGCAGCCGACCAGGGACAGAGATCTATAGCAATCAGCCCCAGCATTTT. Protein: CASSRPGTEIYSNQPQHF.